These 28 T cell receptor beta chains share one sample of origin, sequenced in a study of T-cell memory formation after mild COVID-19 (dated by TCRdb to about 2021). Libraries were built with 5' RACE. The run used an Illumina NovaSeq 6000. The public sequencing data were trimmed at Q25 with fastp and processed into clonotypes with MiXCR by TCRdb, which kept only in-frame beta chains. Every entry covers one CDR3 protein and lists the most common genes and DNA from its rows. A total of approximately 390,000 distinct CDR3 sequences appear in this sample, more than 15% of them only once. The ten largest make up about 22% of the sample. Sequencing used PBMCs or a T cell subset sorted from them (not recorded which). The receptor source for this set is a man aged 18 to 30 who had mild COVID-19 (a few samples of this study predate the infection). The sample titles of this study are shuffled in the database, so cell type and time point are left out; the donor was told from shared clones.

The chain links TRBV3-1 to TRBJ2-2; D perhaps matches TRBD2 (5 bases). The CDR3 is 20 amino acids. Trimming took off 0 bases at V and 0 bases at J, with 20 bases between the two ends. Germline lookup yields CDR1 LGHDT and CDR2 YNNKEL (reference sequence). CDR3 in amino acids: CASSQDAGGSIHANTGELFF. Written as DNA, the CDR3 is TGTGCCAGCAGCCAAGACGCTGGCGGGTCTATCCACGCGAACACCGGGGAGCTGTTTTTT.

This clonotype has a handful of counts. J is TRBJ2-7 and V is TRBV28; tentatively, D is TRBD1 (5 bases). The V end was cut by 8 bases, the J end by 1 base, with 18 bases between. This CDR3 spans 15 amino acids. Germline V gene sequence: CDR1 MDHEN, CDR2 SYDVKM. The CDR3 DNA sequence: TGTGCCAGCGGCTCCACCATTAAGGGGTCCTACGAGCAGTACGTC. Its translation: CASGSTIKGSYEQYV.

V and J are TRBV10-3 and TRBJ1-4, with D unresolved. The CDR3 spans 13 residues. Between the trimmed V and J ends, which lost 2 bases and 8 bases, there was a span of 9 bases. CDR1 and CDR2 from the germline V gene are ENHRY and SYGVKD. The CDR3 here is CAISEKVGEKLFF. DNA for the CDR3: TGTGCCATCAGTGAGAAGGTTGGGGAAAAACTGTTTTTT.

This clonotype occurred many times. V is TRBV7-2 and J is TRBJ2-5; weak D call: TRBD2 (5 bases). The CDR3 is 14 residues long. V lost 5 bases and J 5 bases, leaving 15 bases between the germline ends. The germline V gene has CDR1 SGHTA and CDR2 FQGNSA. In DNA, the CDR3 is TGTGCCAGCAGCAACCGGGAAGCGAGGGAGACCCAGTACTTC. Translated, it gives CASSNREARETQYF.

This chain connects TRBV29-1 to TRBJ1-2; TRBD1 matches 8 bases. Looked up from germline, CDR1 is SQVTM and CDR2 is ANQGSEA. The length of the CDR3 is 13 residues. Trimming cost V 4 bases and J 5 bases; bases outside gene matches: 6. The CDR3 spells CSVGRGLGYGYTF. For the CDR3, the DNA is TGCAGCGTTGGCAGGGGGCTCGGGTATGGCTACACCTTC. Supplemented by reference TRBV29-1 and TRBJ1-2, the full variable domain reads SAVISQKPSRDICQRGTSLTIQCQVDSQVTMMFWYRQQPGQSLTLIATANQGSEATYESGFVIDKFPISRPNLTFSTLTVSNMSPEDSSIYLCSVGRGLGYGYTFGSGTRLTVV.

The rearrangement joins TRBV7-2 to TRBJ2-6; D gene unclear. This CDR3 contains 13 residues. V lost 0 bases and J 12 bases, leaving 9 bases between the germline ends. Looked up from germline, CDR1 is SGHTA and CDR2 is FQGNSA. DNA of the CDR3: TGTGCCAGCAGCTTAGCGTTAAGGGTCGTCCTGACTTTC. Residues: CASSLALRVVLTF.

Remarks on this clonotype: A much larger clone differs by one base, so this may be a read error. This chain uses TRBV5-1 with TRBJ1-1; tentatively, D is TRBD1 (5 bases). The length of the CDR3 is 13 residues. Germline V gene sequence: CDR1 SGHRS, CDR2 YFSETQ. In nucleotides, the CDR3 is TGCGACAGTCGGCAGGGACCGAACACTGAAGCTTTCTTT. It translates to CDSRQGPNTEAFF.

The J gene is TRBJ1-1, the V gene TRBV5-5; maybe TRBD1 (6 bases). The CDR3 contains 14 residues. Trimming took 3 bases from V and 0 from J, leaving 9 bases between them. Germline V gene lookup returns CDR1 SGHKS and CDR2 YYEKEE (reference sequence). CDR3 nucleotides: TGTGCCAGCAGCTCAGGGGAAATGAACACTGAAGCTTTCTTT. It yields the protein CASSSGEMNTEAFF.

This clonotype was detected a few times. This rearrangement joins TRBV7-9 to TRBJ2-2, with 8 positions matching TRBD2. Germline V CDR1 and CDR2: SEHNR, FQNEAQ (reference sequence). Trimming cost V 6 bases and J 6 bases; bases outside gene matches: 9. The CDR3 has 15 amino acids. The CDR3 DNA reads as TGTGCCAGCAGACCCGAGGCGGGGGGTCCCGGGGAGCTGTTTTTT. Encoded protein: CASRPEAGGPGELFF.

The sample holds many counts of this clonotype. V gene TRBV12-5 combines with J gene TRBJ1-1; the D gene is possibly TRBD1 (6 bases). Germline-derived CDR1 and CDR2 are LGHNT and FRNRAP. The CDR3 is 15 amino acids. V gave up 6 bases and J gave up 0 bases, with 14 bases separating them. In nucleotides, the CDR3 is TGTGCTAGTGGCCTTCACAGGGACTTGAACACTGAAGCTTTCTTT. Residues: CASGLHRDLNTEAFF.

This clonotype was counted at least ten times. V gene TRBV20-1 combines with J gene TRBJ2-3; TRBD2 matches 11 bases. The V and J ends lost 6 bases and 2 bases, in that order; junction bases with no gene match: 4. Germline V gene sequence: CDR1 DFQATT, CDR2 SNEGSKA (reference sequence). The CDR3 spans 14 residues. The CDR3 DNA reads TGCAGTGCCAAACTAGCGGGGGACACAGATACGCAGTATTTT. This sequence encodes CSAKLAGDTDTQYF.

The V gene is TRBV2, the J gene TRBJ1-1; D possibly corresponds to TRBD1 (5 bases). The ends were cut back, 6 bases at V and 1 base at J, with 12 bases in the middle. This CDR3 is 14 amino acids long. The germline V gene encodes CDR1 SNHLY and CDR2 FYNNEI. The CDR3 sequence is CASRGRERNTEAFF. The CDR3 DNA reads TGTGCCAGCAGAGGCAGGGAGAGGAACACTGAAGCTTTCTTT. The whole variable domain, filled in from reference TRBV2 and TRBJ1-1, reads EPEVTQTPSHQVTQMGQEVILRCVPISNHLYFYWYRQILGQKVEFLVSFYNNEISEKSEIFDDQFSVERPDGSNFTLKIRSTKLEDSAMYFCASRGRERNTEAFFGQGTRLTVV.

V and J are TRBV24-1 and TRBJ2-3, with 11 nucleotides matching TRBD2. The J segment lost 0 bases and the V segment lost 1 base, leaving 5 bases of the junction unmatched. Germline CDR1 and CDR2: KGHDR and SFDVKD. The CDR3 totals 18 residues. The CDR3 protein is CATSDFGRTSGSTDTQYF. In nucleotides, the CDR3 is TGTGCCACCAGTGATTTTGGCCGGACTAGCGGGAGCACAGATACGCAGTATTTT.

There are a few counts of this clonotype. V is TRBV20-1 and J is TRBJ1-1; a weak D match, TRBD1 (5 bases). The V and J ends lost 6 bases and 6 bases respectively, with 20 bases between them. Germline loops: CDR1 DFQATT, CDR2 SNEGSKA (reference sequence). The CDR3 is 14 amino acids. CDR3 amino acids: CSASPGGGFPEAFF. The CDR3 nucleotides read TGCAGTGCCTCCCCCGGCGGGGGGTTTCCTGAAGCTTTCTTT.

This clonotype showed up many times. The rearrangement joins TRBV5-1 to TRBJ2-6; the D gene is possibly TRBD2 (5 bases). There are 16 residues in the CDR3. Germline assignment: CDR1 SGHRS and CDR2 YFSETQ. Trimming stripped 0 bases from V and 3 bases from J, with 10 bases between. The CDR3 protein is CASSLDPGIGANVLTF. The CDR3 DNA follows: TGCGCCAGCAGCTTGGATCCCGGGATTGGGGCCAACGTCCTGACTTTC.

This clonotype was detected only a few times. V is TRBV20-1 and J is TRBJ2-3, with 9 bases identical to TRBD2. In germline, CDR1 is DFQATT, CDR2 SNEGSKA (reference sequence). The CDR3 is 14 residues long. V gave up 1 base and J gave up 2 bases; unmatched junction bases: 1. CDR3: CSARGLADTDTQYF. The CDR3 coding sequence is TGCAGTGCTAGAGGACTAGCGGACACAGATACGCAGTATTTT.

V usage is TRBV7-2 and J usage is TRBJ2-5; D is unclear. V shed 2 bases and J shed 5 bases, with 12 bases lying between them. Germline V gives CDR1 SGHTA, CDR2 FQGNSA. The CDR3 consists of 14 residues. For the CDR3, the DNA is TGTGCCAGCAGCTTAAGTCGGGCAACGGAGACCCAGTACTTC. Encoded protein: CASSLSRATETQYF.

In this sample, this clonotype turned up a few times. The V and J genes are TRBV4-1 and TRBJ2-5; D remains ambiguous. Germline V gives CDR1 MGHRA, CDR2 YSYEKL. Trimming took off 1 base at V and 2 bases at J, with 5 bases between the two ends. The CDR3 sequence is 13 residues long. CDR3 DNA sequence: TGCGCCAGCAGCCAAGTCAATCAAGAGACCCAGTACTTC. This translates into CASSQVNQETQYF.

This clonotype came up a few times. The CDR3 nucleotides are TGTGCCAGCAGCCAATACCGGACCTACGAGCAGTACGTC. Translated: CASSQYRTYEQYV. The genes are TRBV7-2 and TRBJ2-7; no clear D. The germline gives CDR1 SGHTA, CDR2 FQGNSA. Trimming removed 5 bases at V and 2 bases at J, with 10 bases between. The CDR3 has 13 residues.

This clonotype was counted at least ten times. CDR3 sequence: CASSPKRTSGGAPETQYF. CDR3 in DNA: TGTGCCAGCAGCCCCAAGAGGACTAGCGGGGGGGCCCCGGAGACCCAGTACTTC. The chain links TRBV11-2 to TRBJ2-5, with 15 bases matching TRBD2. Germline assignment: CDR1 SGHAT and CDR2 FQNNGV. The CDR3 runs 18 residues. Trimming cost V 5 bases and J 5 bases; bases outside gene matches: 12.

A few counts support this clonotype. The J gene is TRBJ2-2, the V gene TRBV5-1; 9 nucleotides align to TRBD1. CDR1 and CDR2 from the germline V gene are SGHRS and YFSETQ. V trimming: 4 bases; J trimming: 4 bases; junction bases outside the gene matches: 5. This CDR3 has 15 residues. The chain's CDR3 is CASSKGQGGTGELFF. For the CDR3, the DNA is TGCGCCAGCAGCAAGGGACAGGGAGGCACCGGGGAGCTGTTTTTT.

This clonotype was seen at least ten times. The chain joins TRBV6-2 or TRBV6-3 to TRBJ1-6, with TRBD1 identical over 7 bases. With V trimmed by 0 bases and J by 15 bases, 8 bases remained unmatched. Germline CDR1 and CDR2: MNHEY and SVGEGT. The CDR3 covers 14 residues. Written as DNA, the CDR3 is TGTGCCAGCAGTTACTCAAGGGGGCGAAAACTCCTCCACTTT. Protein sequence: CASSYSRGRKLLHF.

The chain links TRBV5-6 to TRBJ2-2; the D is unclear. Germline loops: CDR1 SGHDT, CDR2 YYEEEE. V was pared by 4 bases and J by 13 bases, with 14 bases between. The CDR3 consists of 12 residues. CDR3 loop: CASSDSRFRLFF. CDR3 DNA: TGTGCCAGCAGCGATTCGAGGTTCCGGCTGTTTTTT.

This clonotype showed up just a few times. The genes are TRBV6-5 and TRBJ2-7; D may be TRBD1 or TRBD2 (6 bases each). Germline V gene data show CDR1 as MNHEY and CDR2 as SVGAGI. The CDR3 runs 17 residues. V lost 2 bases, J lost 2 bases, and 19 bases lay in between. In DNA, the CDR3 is TGTGCCAGCAGTTACCGGCGGCCGGGGGCAAGGGCCTACGAGCAGTACGTC. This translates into CASSYRRPGARAYEQYV.

As DNA, the CDR3 is TGTGCCAGCAGCCCACCTCCCAGGGGCTCGGGAGATACGCAGTATTTT. Protein sequence: CASSPPPRGSGDTQYF. The chain uses TRBV7-9 and TRBJ2-3; tentatively, D is TRBD1 (6 bases). Germline CDR1 is SEHNR and CDR2 is FQNEAQ (reference sequence). CDR3 length: 16 residues. V lost 5 bases to trimming and J lost 5 bases, with 20 bases between them.

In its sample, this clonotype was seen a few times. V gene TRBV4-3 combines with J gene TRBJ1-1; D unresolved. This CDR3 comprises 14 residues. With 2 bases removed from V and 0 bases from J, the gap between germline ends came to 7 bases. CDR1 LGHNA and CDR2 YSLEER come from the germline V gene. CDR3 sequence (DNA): TGCGCCAGCAGCCAATTGACGGTGAACACTGAAGCTTTCTTT. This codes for CASSQLTVNTEAFF.

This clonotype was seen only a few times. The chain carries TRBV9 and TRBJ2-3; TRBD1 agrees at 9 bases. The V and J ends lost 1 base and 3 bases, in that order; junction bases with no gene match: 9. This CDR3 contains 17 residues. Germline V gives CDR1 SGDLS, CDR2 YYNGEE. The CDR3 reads CASSVQSPGQGTDTQYF. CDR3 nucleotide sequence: TGTGCCAGCAGCGTACAGTCTCCGGGACAGGGAACAGATACGCAGTATTTT.

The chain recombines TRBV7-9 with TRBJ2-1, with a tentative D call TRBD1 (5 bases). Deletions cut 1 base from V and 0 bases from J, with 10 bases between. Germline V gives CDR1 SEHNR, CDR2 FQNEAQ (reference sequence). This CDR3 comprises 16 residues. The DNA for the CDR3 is TGTGCCAGCAGCTTAGTGTCGACAGCCTCCTACAATGAGCAGTTCTTC. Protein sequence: CASSLVSTASYNEQFF. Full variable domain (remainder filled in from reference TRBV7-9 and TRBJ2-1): DTGVSQNPRHKITKRGQNVTFRCDPISEHNRLYWYRQTLGQGPEFLTYFQNEAQLEKSRLLSDRFSAERPKGSFSTLEIQRTEQGDSAMYLCASSLVSTASYNEQFFGPGTRLTVL.